The 18 T cell receptor beta chains reported below all come from one sample, sequenced in a study of PD-1 blockade in classical Hodgkin lymphoma. Time point denoted: cycle 4 day 1 (C4D1), after more than five weeks of nivolumab. Brentuximab vedotin exposure varied, and every patient relapsed after autologous stem cell transplantation. Thawed PBMCs underwent magnetic negative selection to yield purified CD4+ T cells. Sequencing was performed with immunoSEQ multiplex PCR; in TCRdb, only in-frame clones are kept and a portion is missing. In the table there are about 5,000 clones, around three quarters of which are singletons. Sequences were derived from CD4+ T cells from blood, sampled before the fourth cycle of nivolumab. The receptor set was obtained from a human donor with classical Hodgkin lymphoma.

This chain joins TRBV27 and TRBJ1-5; 8 bases align to TRBD1. The CDR3 contains 15 residues. The V gene end was trimmed by 7 bases and the J gene end by 2 bases; junction bases not matched to a gene: 7. Germline values: CDR1 MNHEY, CDR2 SMNVEV (reference sequence). CDR3 nucleotides: TGTGCCAGCAAGGCAGGGGGCGCCGGCAATCAGCCCCAGCATTTT. It is translated as CASKAGGAGNQPQHF.

The chain is built from TRBV6-5 and TRBJ2-7, with 7 bases aligning to TRBD2. This CDR3 is built from 14 residues. After removal of 2 bases from V and 2 bases from J, the junction contained 3 bases not matched to a gene. The germline CDR1 and CDR2 sequences are MNHEY and SVGAGI. In DNA, the CDR3 is TGTGCCAGCAGTTACAGGGGACTACCCTACGAGCAGTACTTC. Translation gives CASSYRGLPYEQYF.

The chain links TRBV2 to TRBJ1-5; D is uncertain. There are 14 residues in the CDR3. The V gene's germline CDR1 is SNHLY and CDR2 FYNNEI. V lost 2 bases to trimming and J lost 0 bases, with 5 bases between them. The CDR3 region has the DNA TGTGCCAGCAGTGAAACAGATAGCAATCAGCCCCAGCATTTT. Protein: CASSETDSNQPQHF. Based on the CDR3 plus reference TRBV2 and TRBJ1-5, the full variable domain is EPEVTQTPSHQVTQMGQEVILRCVPISNHLYFYWYRQILGQKVEFLVSFYNNEISEKSEIFDDQFSVERPDGSNFTLKIRSTKLEDSAMYFCASSETDSNQPQHFGDGTRLSIL.

On this clone itself: Other DNA sequences in the same sample also yield this CDR3. The chain is built from TRBV6-1 and TRBJ2-1; D unresolved. The CDR3 is made up of 12 amino acids. Between the trimmed V and J ends, which lost 2 bases and 4 bases, there was a span of 3 bases. The germline V gene encodes CDR1 MNHNS and CDR2 SASEGT. The CDR3 DNA is TGTGCCAGCAGTGAAAGGTACAATGAGCAGTTCTTC. The encoded protein is CASSERYNEQFF.

The chain links TRBV28 to TRBJ2-3; the match to TRBD2 covers 7 bases. V shed 9 bases, J shed 5 bases, and the junction held 8 bases outside the gene matches. This CDR3 is 13 amino acids long. Germline values: CDR1 MDHEN, CDR2 SYDVKM. DNA of the CDR3: TGTGCCAGTGGGAGCGGGGCCAGAGATACGCAGTATTTT. Translating gives CASGSGARDTQYF. The complete variable domain, with remaining parts taken from reference TRBV28 and TRBJ2-3, reads DVKVTQSSRYLVKRTGEKVFLECVQDMDHENMFWYRQDPGLGLRLIYFSYDVKMKEKGDIPEGYSVSREKKERFSLILESASTNQTSMYLCASGSGARDTQYFGPGTRLTVL.

This clone was counted a few times. The chain has TRBV10-3 and TRBJ1-2; no clear D. CDR3 size: 12 residues. From germline, CDR1 is ENHRY and CDR2 SYGVKD. Trimming removed 6 bases from V and 7 bases from J, with 12 bases in between. This CDR3 reads CAIRPEGGGYTF. The CDR3 DNA reads as TGTGCCATCAGACCGGAGGGCGGTGGCTACACCTTC.

The rearrangement uses TRBV28 and TRBJ1-6; D is ambiguous. Germline V gives CDR1 MDHEN, CDR2 SYDVKM. The CDR3 covers 14 residues. V lost 4 bases and J 7 bases, leaving 11 bases between the germline ends. DNA for the CDR3: TGTGCCAGCAGTTCTCGGGGTCTCAATTCACCCCTCCACTTT. Amino acids: CASSSRGLNSPLHF.

V and J are TRBV4-1 and TRBJ2-1, with 7 bases aligning to TRBD2. The V segment lost 1 base and the J segment 16 bases; nucleotides outside the gene matches: 7. There are 12 residues in the CDR3. Germline CDR1 reads MGHRA; CDR2 reads YSYEKL. CDR3 DNA: TGCGCCAGCAGCCAAGCTCCGGGGGGAAAATTCTTC. Translation gives CASSQAPGGKFF.

The chain links TRBV4-1 to TRBJ1-1; D not resolved. Germline V gives CDR1 MGHRA, CDR2 YSYEKL. Trimming left V 0 bases short and J 5 bases short, with 19 bases between. The CDR3 contains 17 residues. DNA for the CDR3: TGCGCCAGCAGCCAAGATTCTATGGGCAGGACGAGGACTGAAGCTTTCTTT. This encodes CASSQDSMGRTRTEAFF.

The J gene is TRBJ2-2, the V gene TRBV2; 7 bases map to TRBD1. V was clipped by 6 bases and J by 1 base; unmatched bases: 8. The CDR3 sequence is 16 residues long. From germline, CDR1 is SNHLY and CDR2 FYNNEI. The DNA for the CDR3 is TGTGCCAGCAGCGTACAGGGGACGAAGAACACCGGGGAGCTGTTTTTT. It translates to CASSVQGTKNTGELFF.

This chain joins TRBV9 and TRBJ2-5, with 11 bases matching TRBD2. Germline V gives CDR1 SGDLS, CDR2 YYNGEE. V lost 2 bases, J lost 5 bases, and 2 bases stayed unmatched. This CDR3 has 14 residues. The CDR3 sequence is CASSVGLAEETQYF. The CDR3 bases are TGTGCCAGCAGCGTGGGACTAGCGGAGGAGACCCAGTACTTC.

J is TRBJ2-3 and V is TRBV23-1; D is ambiguous. TRBV23-1 is annotated as an ORF whose role is uncertain. V lost 7 bases and J lost 8, with 19 bases in between. The CDR3 sequence is 14 residues long. The CDR3 coding sequence is TGCGCCAGCAATCGTAGACAAAGAGAGGCTACGCAGTATTTT. The encoded protein is CASNRRQREATQYF.

The CDR3: CASGSRGGTNEKLFF. DNA for the CDR3: TGTGCCAGCGGATCTCGGGGGGGAACTAATGAAAAACTGTTTTTT. This sequence joins TRBV9 and TRBJ1-4; the D gene is possibly TRBD1 (5 bases). The ends were cut back, 7 bases at V and 1 base at J, with 14 bases in the middle. Per the germline V gene, CDR1 is SGDLS and CDR2 is YYNGEE. The CDR3 contains 15 residues. The whole variable domain, filled in from reference TRBV9 and TRBJ1-4, reads DSGVTQTPKHLITATGQRVTLRCSPRSGDLSVYWYQQSLDQGLQFLIQYYNGEERAKGNILERFSAQQFPDLHSELNLSSLELGDSALYFCASGSRGGTNEKLFFGSGTQLSVL.

This sequence joins TRBV2 and TRBJ2-3, with unresolved D. Trimming left V 2 bases short and J 1 base short, with 13 bases between. Looked up from germline, CDR1 is SNHLY and CDR2 is FYNNEI. The CDR3 covers 16 residues. The CDR3 DNA follows: TGTGCCAGCAGTGAAATTTCACTATACCGCACAGATACGCAGTATTTT. Its protein is CASSEISLYRTDTQYF.

DNA of the CDR3: TGTGCCAGCAGCGCAGGGACTGTCAATGAGCAGTTCTTC. As protein: CASSAGTVNEQFF. This rearrangement joins TRBV4-2 to TRBJ2-1, with D possibly matching TRBD2 (6 bases). The germline gives CDR1 LGHNA, CDR2 YNFKEQ. The CDR3 has 13 residues. Trimming took 5 bases from V and 6 from J, leaving 11 bases between them.

This chain links TRBV10-1 with TRBJ2-2, with D possibly TRBD1 on 6 matching bases. CDR1 and CDR2 (germline): WNHNN, SYGVQD (reference sequence). The CDR3 contains 14 residues. Trimming shortened V by 6 bases and J by 1 base, and 9 bases separated the two germline ends. The CDR3: CASRGQQNTGELFF. Here the CDR3 DNA reads TGCGCCAGCAGAGGACAGCAGAACACCGGGGAGCTGTTTTTT.

The V and J genes are TRBV19 and TRBJ2-2; 8 nucleotides match TRBD1. The CDR3 loop spans 16 amino acids. Trimming cost V 4 bases and J 7 bases; bases outside gene matches: 11. The germline gives CDR1 LNHDA, CDR2 SQIVND (reference sequence). CDR3 residues: CASSTRDRGFSGELFF. The CDR3 region has the DNA TGTGCCAGTAGTACCCGAGACAGGGGATTTAGCGGGGAGCTGTTTTTT.

The J gene is TRBJ2-7, the V gene TRBV7-2; 8 nucleotides align to TRBD2. This CDR3 is built from 18 residues. CDR1 and CDR2 (germline): SGHTA, FQGNSA. Trimming removed 2 bases from V and 0 bases from J; junction bases left unmatched: 12. The CDR3 nucleotides are TGTGCCAGCAGCTTAAGGGGTTCCGCGGGGGGACGCTCCTACGAGCAGTACTTC. Amino acid sequence: CASSLRGSAGGRSYEQYF.